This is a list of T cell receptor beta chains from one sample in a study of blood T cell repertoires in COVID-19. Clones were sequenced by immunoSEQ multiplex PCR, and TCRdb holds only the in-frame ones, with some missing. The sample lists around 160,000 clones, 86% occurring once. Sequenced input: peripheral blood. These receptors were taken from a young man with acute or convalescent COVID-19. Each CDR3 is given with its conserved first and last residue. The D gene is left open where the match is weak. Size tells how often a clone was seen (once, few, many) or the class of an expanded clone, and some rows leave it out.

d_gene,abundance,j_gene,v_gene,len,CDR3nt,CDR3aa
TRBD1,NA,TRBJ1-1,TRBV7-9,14,TGTGCCAGCAGCTCGGGACAGGCGAACACTGAAGCTTTCTTT,CASSSGQANTEAFF
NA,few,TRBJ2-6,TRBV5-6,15,TGTGCCAGCAGCTTCCGGGGCTCTGGGGCCAACGTCCTGACTTTC,CASSFRGSGANVLTF
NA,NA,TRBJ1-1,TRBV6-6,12,TGTGCCAGCAGCACCTACCGAACTGAAGCTTTCTTT,CASSTYRTEAFF
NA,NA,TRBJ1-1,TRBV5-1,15,TGCGCCAGCAGCTTGGATTTGGGGGGGAACACTGAAGCTTTCTTT,CASSLDLGGNTEAFF
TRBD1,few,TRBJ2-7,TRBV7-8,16,TGTGCCAGCAGCTTGCCCTCAGGGGGCCCTAATCACGAGCAGTACTTC,CASSLPSGGPNHEQYF
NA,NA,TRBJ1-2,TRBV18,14,TGTGCCAGCTCACCACCGCAGGGTTTTGGTGGCTACACCTTC,CASSPPQGFGGYTF
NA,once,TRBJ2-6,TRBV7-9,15,TGTGCCAGCACCTTAGGGGGGGCTGGGGCCAACGTCCTGACTTTC,CASTLGGAGANVLTF
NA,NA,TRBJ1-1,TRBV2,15,TGTGCCAGCAGTGAGAGCGGACAGATGAACACTGAAGCTTTCTTT,CASSESGQMNTEAFF
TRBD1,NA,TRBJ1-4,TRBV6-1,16,TGTGCCAGCAGTGAAGCGGCCGGGACAGGGAATGAAAAACTGTTTTTT,CASSEAAGTGNEKLFF
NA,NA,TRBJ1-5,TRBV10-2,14,TGCGCCAGCAGTGGCCAAGCGAGCAATCAGCCCCAGCATTTT,CASSGQASNQPQHF
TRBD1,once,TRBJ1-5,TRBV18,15,TGTGCCAGCTCACCCGGGACAGGGCGCAATCAGCCCCAGCATTTT,CASSPGTGRNQPQHF
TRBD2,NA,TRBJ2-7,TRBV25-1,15,TGTGCCAGCAGTGACTTAGCGGGGGGGACCTACGAGCAGTACTTC,CASSDLAGGTYEQYF
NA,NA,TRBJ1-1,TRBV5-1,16,TGCGCCAGCAGCTTGGACCAGAAAACCGGGAGCACTGAAGCTTTCTTT,CASSLDQKTGSTEAFF
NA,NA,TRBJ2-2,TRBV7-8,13,TGTGCCAGCAGCCTAACAGGGACCGGGGAGCTGTTTTTT,CASSLTGTGELFF
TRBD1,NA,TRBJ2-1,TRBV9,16,TGTGCCAGCAGCGCCTCCGGGACAGGGGCGGTGAATGAGCAGTTCTTC,CASSASGTGAVNEQFF
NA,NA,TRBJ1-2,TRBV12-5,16,TGTGCTAGTGGTTTGCTCGTGGGGCAGCTGAACTATGGCTACACCTTC,CASGLLVGQLNYGYTF
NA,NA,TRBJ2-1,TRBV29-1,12,TGCAGCGTCTTGACAGGCGACAATGAGCAGTTCTTC,CSVLTGDNEQFF
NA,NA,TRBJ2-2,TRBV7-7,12,TGTGCCAGCAGCTCCGACACCGGGGAGCTGTTTTTT,CASSSDTGELFF
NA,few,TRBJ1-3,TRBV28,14,TGTGCCAGCAGTGTGGGCGGGGAGGGAAACACCATATATTTT,CASSVGGEGNTIYF
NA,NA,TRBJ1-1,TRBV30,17,TGTGCCTGGATTGGGGCAAACCTGGGACATATGAACACTGAAGCTTTCTTT,CAWIGANLGHMNTEAFF
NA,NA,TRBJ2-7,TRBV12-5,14,TGTGCTAGTGGCCAACCGGGACAAAACTACGAGCAGTACTTC,CASGQPGQNYEQYF
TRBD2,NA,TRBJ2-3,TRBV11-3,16,TGTGCCAGCAGCCCTAGGAGCGGGGGGCATGGAGATACGCAGTATTTT,CASSPRSGGHGDTQYF
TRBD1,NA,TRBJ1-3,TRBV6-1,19,TGTGCCAGCAGTGCCGCAATGCCGGGGACAGTATCTTCTGGAAACACCATATATTTT,CASSAAMPGTVSSGNTIYF
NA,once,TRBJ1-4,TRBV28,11,TGTGCCAGCACGTTTAATGAAAAACTGTTTTTT,CASTFNEKLFF
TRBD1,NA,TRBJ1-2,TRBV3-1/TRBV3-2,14,TGTGCCAGCAGCCGCACAGGGGGCGTAGGCGGCTACACCTTC,CASSRTGGVGGYTF
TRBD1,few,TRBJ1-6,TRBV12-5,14,TGTGCTAGTGGAACACAGGGGAATAATTCACCCCTCCACTTT,CASGTQGNNSPLHF
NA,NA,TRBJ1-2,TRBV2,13,TGTGCCAGCAGTACTGAAGGGGACTATGGCTACACCTTC,CASSTEGDYGYTF
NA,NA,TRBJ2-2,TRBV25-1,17,TGTGCCAGCAGTGAAGGGGGGTTGGGGTGGAACACCGGGGAGCTGTTTTTT,CASSEGGLGWNTGELFF
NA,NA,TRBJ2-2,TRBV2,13,TGTGCCAGCATGAGGGCTGGGGCCGGGGAGCTGTTTTTT,CASMRAGAGELFF
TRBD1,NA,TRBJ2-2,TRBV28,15,TGTGCCAGCAGTACGGGACAGCGAGACACCGGGGAGCTGTTTTTT,CASSTGQRDTGELFF
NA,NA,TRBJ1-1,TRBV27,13,TGTGCCAGCAGTTCGACAGGGAACACTGAAGCTTTCTTT,CASSSTGNTEAFF
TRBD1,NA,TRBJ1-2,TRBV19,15,TGTGCCAGTAGTCCACCGACAGGGACCTCGGCTGGCTACACCTTC,CASSPPTGTSAGYTF
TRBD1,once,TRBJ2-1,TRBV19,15,TGTGCCAGTAGTATTAGGGGACAGGGGTATCATGAGCAGTTCTTC,CASSIRGQGYHEQFF
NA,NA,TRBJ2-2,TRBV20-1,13,TGCAGTGCTAGTGCTAGGGAGACCGGGGAGCTGTTTTTT,CSASARETGELFF
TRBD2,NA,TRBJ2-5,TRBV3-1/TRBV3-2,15,TGTGCCAGCAGCCCCTCTAGCGGGGGACAAGAGACCCAGTACTTC,CASSPSSGGQETQYF
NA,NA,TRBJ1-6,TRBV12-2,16,TGTGCAAGTCGCAGGCGGACAGGGTCCTATAATTCACCCCTCCACTTT,CASRRRTGSYNSPLHF
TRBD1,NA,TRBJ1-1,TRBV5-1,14,TGCGCCAGCAGCTTAGAGACAGGGCGTACTGAAGCTTTCTTT,CASSLETGRTEAFF
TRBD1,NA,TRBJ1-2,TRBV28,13,TGTGCCAGCAGTTTGGACAGGGGATGGGGCTACACCTTC,CASSLDRGWGYTF
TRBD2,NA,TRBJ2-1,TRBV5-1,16,TGCGCCAGCAGCTTGGTCGGTACTAGCGGGGACAATGAGCAGTTCTTC,CASSLVGTSGDNEQFF
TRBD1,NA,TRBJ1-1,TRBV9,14,TGTGCCAGCAGCTCGACAGGGATGAACACTGAAGCTTTCTTT,CASSSTGMNTEAFF
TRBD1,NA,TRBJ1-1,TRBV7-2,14,TGTGCCAGCAGCTTCCAGACAGGGCGGGCTGAAGCTTTCTTT,CASSFQTGRAEAFF
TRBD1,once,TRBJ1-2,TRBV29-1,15,TGCAGCGTTGAAGTATTGGGACAGGGTTCGTATGGCTACACCTTC,CSVEVLGQGSYGYTF
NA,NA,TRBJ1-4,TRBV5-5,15,TGTGCCAGCAGCTTGGTGGCTAGGGGCCGAGAAAAACTGTTTTTT,CASSLVARGREKLFF
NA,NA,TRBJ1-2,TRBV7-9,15,TGTGCCAGCAGCTTCGGGACCACAGGGAACTATGGCTACACCTTC,CASSFGTTGNYGYTF
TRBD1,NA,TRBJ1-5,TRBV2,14,TGTGCCACCAAGGGACAGAATAGCAATCAGCCCCAGCATTTT,CATKGQNSNQPQHF
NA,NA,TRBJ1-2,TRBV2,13,TGTGCCAGCAGCGAGGGATCTAACTATGGCTACACCTTC,CASSEGSNYGYTF
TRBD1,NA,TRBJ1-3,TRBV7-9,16,TGTGCCAGCCTCGACCTTGTGACAGGGTCTGGAAACACCATATATTTT,CASLDLVTGSGNTIYF
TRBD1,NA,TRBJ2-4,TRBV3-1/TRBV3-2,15,TGTGCCAGCAGCCAATGGGACAGCGTGCGGAACATTCAGTACTTC,CASSQWDSVRNIQYF
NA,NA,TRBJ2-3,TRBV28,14,TGTGCCAGCAGTTATTCTGACTCCACAGATACGCAGTATTTT,CASSYSDSTDTQYF
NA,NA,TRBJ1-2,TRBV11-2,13,TGTGCCAGCAGAGCAATTGCCGGTTATGGCTACACCTTC,CASRAIAGYGYTF
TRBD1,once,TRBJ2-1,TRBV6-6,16,TGTGCCAGCTGCCCCCTCTCGACAGGGGGCGGCTCTGAGCAGTTCTTC,CASCPLSTGGGSEQFF
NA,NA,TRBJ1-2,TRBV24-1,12,TGTGCCACCAGTGATTTCGGGGGAGCTCACACCTTC,CATSDFGGAHTF
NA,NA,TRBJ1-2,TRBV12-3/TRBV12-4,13,TGTGCCAGCAGCCTCGACAGGAACTATGGCTACACCTTC,CASSLDRNYGYTF
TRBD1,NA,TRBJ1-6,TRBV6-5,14,TGTGCCAGCAGCCAGGGGGCAGTTAATTCACCCCTCCACTTT,CASSQGAVNSPLHF